Presented here are 11 T cell receptor beta chains from one specimen sequenced in a study of early stage breast cancer tumors. Only in-frame clones appear in the TCRdb table, and some are missing; sequencing was by immunoSEQ multiplex PCR. The table includes some 48,000 clones, about 80% detected once. Sequenced input: blood. These TCRs come from a person in their fifties with breast cancer.

This clone appeared once. J is TRBJ2-5 and V is TRBV19, with 7 bases fitting TRBD1. The ends lost 5 bases at V and 7 bases at J; junction bases unmatched: 7. This CDR3 region has 13 residues. Looked up from germline, CDR1 is LNHDA and CDR2 is SQIVND (reference sequence). The CDR3 region is CASSDRALGTQYF. CDR3 in DNA: TGTGCCAGTAGTGACAGGGCCCTGGGGACCCAGTACTTC.

J is TRBJ2-3 and V is TRBV5-1, with a tentative D call TRBD1 (6 bases). Trimming cost V 7 bases and J 3 bases, with 18 bases left between them. Germline V gene data show CDR1 as SGHRS and CDR2 as YFSETQ. CDR3 length: 15 residues. CDR3 coding DNA: TGCGCCAGCGCTAAAACAGGGATGAAGACAGATACGCAGTATTTT. Translating gives CASAKTGMKTDTQYF.

This chain joins TRBV19 and TRBJ1-4, with TRBD1 identical over 7 bases. This CDR3 spans 14 amino acids. V trimming: 3 bases; J trimming: 7 bases; junction bases outside the gene matches: 5. Germline CDR1 is LNHDA and CDR2 is SQIVND (reference sequence). CDR3 nucleotides: TGTGCCAGTAGTATTCAAGGGGGCGGTGAAAAACTGTTTTTT. Translation gives CASSIQGGGEKLFF.

The chain employs TRBV7-2 and TRBJ2-6; no reliable D call. The V and J ends lost 6 bases and 0 bases respectively, with 9 bases between them. The CDR3 loop spans 15 amino acids. Germline assignment: CDR1 SGHTA and CDR2 FQGNSA. CDR3 in amino acids: CASSGRNSGANVLTF. For the CDR3, the DNA is TGTGCCAGCAGTGGAAGGAACTCTGGGGCCAACGTCCTGACTTTC.

This clone has only a few counts. The chain combines TRBV6-1 with TRBJ1-5; D is uncertain. The CDR3 is made up of 15 amino acids. Trimming took 3 bases from V and 6 from J, leaving 15 bases between them. In germline, CDR1 is MNHNS, CDR2 SASEGT. CDR3 protein: CASSEGVAGGQPQHF. The CDR3 DNA is TGTGCCAGCAGTGAGGGAGTAGCAGGCGGTCAGCCCCAGCATTTT.

The chain employs TRBV18 and TRBJ1-2; possibly TRBD1 for D (5 bases). CDR3 size: 16 residues. Germline lookup yields CDR1 KGHSH and CDR2 LQKENI. V was shortened by 4 bases and J by 4 bases, with 19 bases between the two germline ends. In nucleotides, the CDR3 is TGTGCCAGCTCACAACTTTCGGGGGATCGGATCTATGGCTACACCTTC. Its translation: CASSQLSGDRIYGYTF.

The V and J genes are TRBV11-2 and TRBJ1-1; possibly TRBD1 for D (5 bases). The germline gives CDR1 SGHAT, CDR2 FQNNGV. The CDR3 runs 15 residues. Trimming took off 2 bases at V and 3 bases at J, with 13 bases between the two ends. The CDR3 reads CASSLKGLGYTEAFF. As DNA, the CDR3 is TGTGCCAGCAGCTTAAAGGGGCTAGGCTACACTGAAGCTTTCTTT.

The table lists this clone with a few counts. The genes are TRBV18 and TRBJ1-5, with D perhaps TRBD1 (6 bases). The ends were cut back, 2 bases at V and 3 bases at J, with 8 bases in the middle. The germline gives CDR1 KGHSH, CDR2 LQKENI. This CDR3 is built from 14 residues. The CDR3 is CASSPGGPNQPQHF. The CDR3 bases are TGTGCCAGCTCACCAGGGGGCCCCAATCAGCCCCAGCATTTT. The full variable domain, completed using reference TRBV18 and TRBJ1-5, is NAGVMQNPRHLVRRRGQEARLRCSPMKGHSHVYWYRQLPEEGLKFMVYLQKENIIDESGMPKERFSAEFPKEGPSILRIQQVVRGDSAAYFCASSPGGPNQPQHFGDGTRLSIL.

V gene TRBV14 combines with J gene TRBJ1-6; D perhaps matches TRBD1 (5 bases). Germline V CDR1 and CDR2: SGHDN, FVKESK. Trimming pared 1 base from V and 10 bases from J, leaving 11 bases between. This CDR3 is 14 amino acids long. The CDR3 nucleotides are TGTGCCAGCAGCCAAGGATCGACAGACTCACCCCTCCACTTT. This sequence encodes CASSQGSTDSPLHF.

The V and J genes are TRBV2 and TRBJ1-5; tentatively, D is TRBD1 (6 bases). Trimming cost V 6 bases and J 2 bases, with 14 bases left between them. CDR1 is SNHLY and CDR2 is FYNNEI in the germline V gene. The CDR3 is made up of 15 amino acids. CDR3 region: CASSPQGIGNQPQHF. Written as DNA, the CDR3 is TGTGCCAGCAGCCCACAGGGTATCGGCAATCAGCCCCAGCATTTT. Full variable domain (outside the CDR3, taken from reference TRBV2 and TRBJ1-5): EPEVTQTPSHQVTQMGQEVILRCVPISNHLYFYWYRQILGQKVEFLVSFYNNEISEKSEIFDDQFSVERPDGSNFTLKIRSTKLEDSAMYFCASSPQGIGNQPQHFGDGTRLSIL.

The rearrangement links TRBV30 to TRBJ2-5; maybe TRBD2 (6 bases). The CDR3 consists of 14 residues. Germline V lookup: CDR1 GTSNPN, CDR2 SVGIG (reference sequence). V lost 4 bases to trimming and J lost 4 bases, with 16 bases between them. CDR3 DNA sequence: TGTGCCTGGAAAAAGGGACTCCCTGGAGAGACCCAGTACTTC. Its protein is CAWKKGLPGETQYF.